This T cell receptor (beta chain) was sequenced for a study of neurological immune-mediated disorders. Study-level results: The level of TCR clonal expansion was highest in patients with HTLV-1-associated myelopathy and lowest in multiple sclerosis, where it fell below the level seen in healthy controls.

The CDR3 has 16 amino acids. Germline CDR1 is LGHDT and CDR2 is YNNKEL (reference sequence). J was trimmed by 2 bases and V by 0 bases; bases with no gene match: 6. This sample's time point: technical triplicate 3. 5'RACE with 10-nucleotide random UMIs generated the cDNA. TCRdb re-called the 5' RACE reads with MiXCR, one entry per CDR3 protein. The table shows nearly 45,000 distinct CDR3 sequences, with about a fifth occurring only once. At least ten counts were recorded for this clonotype. Its antigen is as yet unknown. V is TRBV3-1 and J is TRBJ2-7; 8 bases agree with TRBD2. This clonotype was obtained from a man aged 60 to 69 with HTLV-1-associated myelopathy (HAM/TSP). Sequencing was done on a sample of PBMCs. The CDR3 protein is CASSQDLTSGTYEQYF. The CDR3 DNA reads as TGTGCCAGCAGCCAAGATTTAACTAGCGGTACCTACGAGCAGTACTTC.